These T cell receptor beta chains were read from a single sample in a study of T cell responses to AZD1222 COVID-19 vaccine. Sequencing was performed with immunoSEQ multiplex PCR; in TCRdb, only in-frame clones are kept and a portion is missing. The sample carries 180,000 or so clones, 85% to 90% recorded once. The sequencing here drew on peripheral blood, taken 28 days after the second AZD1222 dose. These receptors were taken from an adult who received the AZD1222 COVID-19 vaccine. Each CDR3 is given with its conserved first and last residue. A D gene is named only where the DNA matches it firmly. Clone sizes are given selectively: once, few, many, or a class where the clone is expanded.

TGTGCCAGCAGCTTAGGCCAGGCTTACTCCTACGAGCAGTACTTC	CASSLGQAYSYEQYF	NA	NA	TRBV7-6	TRBJ2-7
TGTGCCAGCAACCTCCGTAGCGGGGGGACAGGGGTAGGTGGCTACACCTTC	CASNLRSGGTGVGGYTF	TRBD1	NA	TRBV2	TRBJ1-2
TGTGCCAGCACTAAAGAAGGGAGGCTCACAGATACGCAGTATTTT	CASTKEGRLTDTQYF	NA	NA	TRBV7-9	TRBJ2-3
TGTGCCAGCAGTTATCGAGGGAACGAAAAACTGTTTTTT	CASSYRGNEKLFF	NA	NA	TRBV6-2/TRBV6-3	TRBJ1-4
TGTGCCAGCAGCCCCGGCTCAGGGGACTTCTACGAGCAGTACTTC	CASSPGSGDFYEQYF	NA	once	TRBV7-6	TRBJ2-7
TGTGCCAGCAGTTCCACCCGGGCTGTAAAAACAGATACGCAGTATTTT	CASSSTRAVKTDTQYF	NA	few	TRBV6-2/TRBV6-3	TRBJ2-3
TGTGCCAGCAGTTACCTCCTTAGCACAGATACGCAGTATTTT	CASSYLLSTDTQYF	NA	NA	TRBV6-5	TRBJ2-3
TGTGCCAGCAGTTACTCAGGGGCCTCCTACGAGCAGTACTTC	CASSYSGASYEQYF	NA	NA	TRBV6-5	TRBJ2-7
TGCGCCAGCAGTCAGAGGGTTACTAGCGGCATATCCTACAATGAGCAGTTCTTC	CASSQRVTSGISYNEQFF	TRBD2	NA	TRBV23-1	TRBJ2-1
TGTGCCAGCAGTTACTCGATTACTAGCGGGAAAACTGAGCAGTTCTTC	CASSYSITSGKTEQFF	TRBD2	NA	TRBV6-6	TRBJ2-1
TGTGCCAGTACCCCCGCCCCCGGGAGCTCCTACAATGAGCAGTTCTTC	CASTPAPGSSYNEQFF	NA	NA	TRBV19	TRBJ2-1
TGTGCCAGCAGTTACTTTGGTGATGAGCAGTTCTTC	CASSYFGDEQFF	NA	NA	TRBV6-2/TRBV6-3	TRBJ2-1
TGTGCCAGCAGCACTAGCGAATACACAGATACGCAGTATTTT	CASSTSEYTDTQYF	TRBD2	NA	TRBV2	TRBJ2-3
TGTGCCAGCGTCGGCCTAGCGGGAGAATTGGGAGAGCAGTACTTC	CASVGLAGELGEQYF	TRBD2	few	TRBV7-8	TRBJ2-7
TGTGCCAGCAGTTTAGCGTACCAAGAGACCCAGTACTTC	CASSLAYQETQYF	NA	few	TRBV27	TRBJ2-5
TGTGCCAGAAGCGATGAGGACAGGATCAATCAGCCCCAGCATTTT	CARSDEDRINQPQHF	TRBD1	NA	TRBV5-3	TRBJ1-5
TGTGCTAGCAGCCAAACAGGGGCTCGAGAGACCCAGTACTTC	CASSQTGARETQYF	TRBD1	NA	TRBV7-7	TRBJ2-5
TGCGCCAGCAGCTTGGGGCAGGGTAGTGGCTACACCTTC	CASSLGQGSGYTF	NA	few	TRBV5-1	TRBJ1-2
TGTGCCAGCAGCCCCCGTCGGGGAAGGACAGATACGCAGTATTTT	CASSPRRGRTDTQYF	NA	NA	TRBV7-2	TRBJ2-3
TGTGCCAGCAGTAGGGACCGATACGAGCAGTACTTC	CASSRDRYEQYF	NA	NA	TRBV2	TRBJ2-7
TGTGCCAGCAGTACGACAGTTAATTTCTACGAGCAGTACTTC	CASSTTVNFYEQYF	NA	NA	TRBV28	TRBJ2-7
TGCGCCAGCAGCCCGACTAGCGCGAACACCGGGGAGCTGTTTTTT	CASSPTSANTGELFF	TRBD2	NA	TRBV5-1	TRBJ2-2
TGTGCCAGCAGTCCCTTGGCGGGACGGGGAACAGATACGCAGTATTTT	CASSPLAGRGTDTQYF	NA	NA	TRBV7-6	TRBJ2-3
TGTGCCTGGAATGCGGGCTCGTGGTATGGCTACACCTTC	CAWNAGSWYGYTF	NA	NA	TRBV30	TRBJ1-2
TGTGCCAGTAGTATTGGGGCAGAAGGAGATACGCAGTATTTT	CASSIGAEGDTQYF	NA	NA	TRBV19	TRBJ2-3
TGTGCCAGCCGGGAGGGACCCCAGGTGGCCGGGGAGCTGTTTTTT	CASREGPQVAGELFF	TRBD2	NA	TRBV9	TRBJ2-2
TGTGCCAGTATCGGGCAGGCAGCGGGAACTAGTTTTGTGGGCTACACCTTC	CASIGQAAGTSFVGYTF	NA	NA	TRBV19	TRBJ1-2
TGTGCCAGTAGTAAAGAGGCCAGGGTCCTCTCCTACGAGCAGTACTTC	CASSKEARVLSYEQYF	NA	NA	TRBV19	TRBJ2-7
TGTGCCAGAAGCCGGACTAGCGGGAGTCCTCTCTACGAGCAGTACTTC	CARSRTSGSPLYEQYF	TRBD2	NA	TRBV5-3	TRBJ2-7
TGTGCCAGCAGTCCCGATCGAAGTCAAGATACGCAGTATTTT	CASSPDRSQDTQYF	NA	NA	TRBV11-3	TRBJ2-3
TGTGCCAGCAGCCAAGTCGCCGGGATGTACTATGGCTACACCTTC	CASSQVAGMYYGYTF	NA	NA	TRBV4-2	TRBJ1-2
TGCGCCAGCAGCCAGACTTCGAACACTGAAGCTTTCTTT	CASSQTSNTEAFF	NA	NA	TRBV4-1	TRBJ1-1
TGTGCCAGCAGTTTGAGGGGGTTCTATGGCTACACCTTC	CASSLRGFYGYTF	NA	NA	TRBV28	TRBJ1-2
TGTGCCAGCAGCTCGGGACTAGCGGGAGTAAATGAGCAGTTCTTC	CASSSGLAGVNEQFF	TRBD2	NA	TRBV7-3	TRBJ2-1
TGTGCCAGCAGCTCCGAAGGGCACACTGAAGCTTTCTTT	CASSSEGHTEAFF	NA	NA	TRBV11-2	TRBJ1-1
TGTGCCAGCAGTTTGACGACAGGGGGCAATCAGCCCCAGCATTTT	CASSLTTGGNQPQHF	TRBD1	NA	TRBV27	TRBJ1-5
TGTGCCTGGAGTCGACAGGAAAATCAGCCCCAGCATTTT	CAWSRQENQPQHF	NA	NA	TRBV30	TRBJ1-5
TGCAGTGCCTCGCATTGGGAGACCCAGTACTTC	CSASHWETQYF	NA	NA	TRBV20-1	TRBJ2-5
TGTGCCAGCAGTTACTCTTCCGGGGGAACGAACACTGAAGCTTTCTTT	CASSYSSGGTNTEAFF	NA	NA	TRBV6-5	TRBJ1-1
TGCGCCAGCAGCCAAGTACCTAGCAATCCCCACAATGAGCAGTTCTTC	CASSQVPSNPHNEQFF	NA	once	TRBV4-1	TRBJ2-1
TGTGCCAGTAGTTTCGGACAGGGGGAGGCCTCCTATGGCTACACCTTC	CASSFGQGEASYGYTF	TRBD1	NA	TRBV19	TRBJ1-2
TGTGCCTGTCGATCGGCAGGCCTCTCTGGGGCCAACGTCCTGACTTTC	CACRSAGLSGANVLTF	NA	NA	TRBV30	TRBJ2-6
TGCGCCAGCAGCCCGGCCACAGGGAAAGCTTTCTTT	CASSPATGKAFF	NA	NA	TRBV5-1	TRBJ1-1
TGTGCCAGCAGCGGGGACAGGGCCTACAATGAGCAGTTCTTC	CASSGDRAYNEQFF	TRBD1	NA	TRBV28	TRBJ2-1
TGTGCCAGCAGTTCCCTCTGGGGGGGAAACACCATATATTTT	CASSSLWGGNTIYF	NA	NA	TRBV6-5	TRBJ1-3
TGTGCCAGCAGCTGGGGACTAGCTGGCAATGAGCAGTTCTTC	CASSWGLAGNEQFF	TRBD2	NA	TRBV7-8	TRBJ2-1
TGTGCCAGTAGTTCCCGCCCCGTACTAGCGGGAGCCACAGATACGCAGTATTTT	CASSSRPVLAGATDTQYF	TRBD2	NA	TRBV19	TRBJ2-3
TGTGCTAGTGGTTTGGTTAGTTCAGGGGTGTACACTGAAGCTTTCTTT	CASGLVSSGVYTEAFF	NA	NA	TRBV12-5	TRBJ1-1
TGTGCCAGCAGCCCCCGGGACAGGGTTGAAAAACTGTTTTTT	CASSPRDRVEKLFF	TRBD1	NA	TRBV6-5	TRBJ1-4